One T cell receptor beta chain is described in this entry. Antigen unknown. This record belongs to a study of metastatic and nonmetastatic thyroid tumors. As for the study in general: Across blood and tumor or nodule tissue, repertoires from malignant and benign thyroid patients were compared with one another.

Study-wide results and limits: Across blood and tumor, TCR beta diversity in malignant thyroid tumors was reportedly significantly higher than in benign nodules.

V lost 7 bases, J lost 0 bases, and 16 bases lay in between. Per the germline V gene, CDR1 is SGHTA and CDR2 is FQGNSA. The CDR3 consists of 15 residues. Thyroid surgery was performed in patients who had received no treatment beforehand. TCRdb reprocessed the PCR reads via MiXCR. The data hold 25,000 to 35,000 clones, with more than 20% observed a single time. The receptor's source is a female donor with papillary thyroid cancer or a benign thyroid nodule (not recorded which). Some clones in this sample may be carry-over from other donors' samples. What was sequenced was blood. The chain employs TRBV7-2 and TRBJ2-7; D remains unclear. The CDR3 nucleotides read TGTGCCAGCACCTCCCCTCCTGCCGTCTCCTACGAGCAGTACTTC. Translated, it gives CASTSPPAVSYEQYF.